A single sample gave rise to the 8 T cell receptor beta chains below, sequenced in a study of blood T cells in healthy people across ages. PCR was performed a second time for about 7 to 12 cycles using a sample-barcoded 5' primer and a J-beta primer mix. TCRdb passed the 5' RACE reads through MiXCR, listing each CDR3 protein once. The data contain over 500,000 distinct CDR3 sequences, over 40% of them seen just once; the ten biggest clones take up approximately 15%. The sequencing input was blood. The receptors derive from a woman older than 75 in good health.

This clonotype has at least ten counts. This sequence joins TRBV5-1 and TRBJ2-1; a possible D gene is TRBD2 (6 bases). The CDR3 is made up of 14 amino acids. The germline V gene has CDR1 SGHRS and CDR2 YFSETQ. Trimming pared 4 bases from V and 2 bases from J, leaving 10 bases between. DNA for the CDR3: TGCGCCAGCAGCCCTGGGACTCCCTACAATGAGCAGTTCTTC. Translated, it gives CASSPGTPYNEQFF.

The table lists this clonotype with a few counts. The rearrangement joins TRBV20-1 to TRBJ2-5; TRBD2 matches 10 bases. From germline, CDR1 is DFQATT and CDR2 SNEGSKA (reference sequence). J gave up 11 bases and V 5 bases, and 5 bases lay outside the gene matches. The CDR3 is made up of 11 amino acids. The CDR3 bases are TGCAGTGCTCAGCGGGAGGGGGAGCAGTACTTC. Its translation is CSAQREGEQYF.

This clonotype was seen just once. In DNA form, the CDR3 reads TGCGCCAGCTGGGACAGGTTGTCCTACAATGAGCAGTTCTTC. Translated, it gives CASWDRLSYNEQFF. The rearrangement joins TRBV5-1 to TRBJ2-1; TRBD1 aligns across 8 bases. This CDR3 spans 14 amino acids. Germline CDR1 and CDR2: SGHRS and YFSETQ. J lost 1 base, V lost 7 bases, and 4 bases had no gene match.

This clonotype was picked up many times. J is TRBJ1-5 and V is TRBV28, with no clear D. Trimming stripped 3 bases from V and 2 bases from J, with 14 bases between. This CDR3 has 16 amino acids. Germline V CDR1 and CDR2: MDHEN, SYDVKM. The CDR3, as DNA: TGTGCCAGCAGTTTCGACCCCGTTATTCGCAATCAGCCCCAGCATTTT. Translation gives CASSFDPVIRNQPQHF.

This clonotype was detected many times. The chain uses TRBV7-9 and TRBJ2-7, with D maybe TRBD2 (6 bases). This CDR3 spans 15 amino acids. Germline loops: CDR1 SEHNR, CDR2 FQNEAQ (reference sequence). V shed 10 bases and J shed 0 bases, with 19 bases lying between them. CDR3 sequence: CATTPISGTSYEQYF. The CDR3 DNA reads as TGTGCCACCACCCCAATTAGCGGCACCTCCTACGAGCAGTACTTC.

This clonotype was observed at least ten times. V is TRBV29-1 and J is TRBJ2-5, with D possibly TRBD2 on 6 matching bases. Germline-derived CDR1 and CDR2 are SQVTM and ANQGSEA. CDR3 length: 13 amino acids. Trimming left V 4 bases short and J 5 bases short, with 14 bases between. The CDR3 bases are TGCAGCGTTGCGGGAGACAGTTTTGAGACCCAGTACTTC. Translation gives CSVAGDSFETQYF.

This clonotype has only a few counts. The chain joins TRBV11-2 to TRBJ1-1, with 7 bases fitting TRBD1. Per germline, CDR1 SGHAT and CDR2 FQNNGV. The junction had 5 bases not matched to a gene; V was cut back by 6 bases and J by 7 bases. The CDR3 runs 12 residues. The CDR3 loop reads CASRSQGLEAFF. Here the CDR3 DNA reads TGTGCCAGCAGGTCACAGGGGCTTGAAGCTTTCTTT.

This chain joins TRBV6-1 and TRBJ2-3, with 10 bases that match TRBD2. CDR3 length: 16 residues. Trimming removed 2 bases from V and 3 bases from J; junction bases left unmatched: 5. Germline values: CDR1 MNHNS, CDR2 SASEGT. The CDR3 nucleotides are TGTGCCAGCAGTGAACTAGCGGGAGTAGGGACAGATACGCAGTATTTT. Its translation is CASSELAGVGTDTQYF.